This TCR beta chain was sequenced for a study of blood T cells in healthy people across ages. General study points: Greater diversity and more naive CD4+ cells were seen in long-lived donors than in aged donors. Per million T cells, TCR beta diversity dropped roughly linearly as age increased.

For the second PCR, which ran for about 6 to 12 cycles, a sample-barcoded 5' primer and a J-beta primer mix were used. Each cDNA molecule received a tag from a template-switch adaptor that had 12 random nucleotides. MiXCR, applied by TCRdb to the 5' RACE reads, yields one record per CDR3 protein. The table has roughly 1.9 million distinct CDR3 sequences, more than 35% seen once. They isolated at least 6 million PBMCs from each sample. This clonotype was seen a few times. No antigen is known for it. The V and J ends lost 0 bases and 0 bases respectively, with 10 bases between them. The germline gives CDR1 LGHNA, CDR2 YSLEER. The CDR3 has 16 residues.

The clonotype originates from a human donor in good health. The rearrangement joins TRBV4-3 to TRBJ2-3; unclear D gene. Input material: blood. The CDR3 protein is CASSQEFRYSTDTQYF. DNA for the CDR3: TGCGCCAGCAGCCAAGAATTCCGCTATAGCACAGATACGCAGTATTTT.